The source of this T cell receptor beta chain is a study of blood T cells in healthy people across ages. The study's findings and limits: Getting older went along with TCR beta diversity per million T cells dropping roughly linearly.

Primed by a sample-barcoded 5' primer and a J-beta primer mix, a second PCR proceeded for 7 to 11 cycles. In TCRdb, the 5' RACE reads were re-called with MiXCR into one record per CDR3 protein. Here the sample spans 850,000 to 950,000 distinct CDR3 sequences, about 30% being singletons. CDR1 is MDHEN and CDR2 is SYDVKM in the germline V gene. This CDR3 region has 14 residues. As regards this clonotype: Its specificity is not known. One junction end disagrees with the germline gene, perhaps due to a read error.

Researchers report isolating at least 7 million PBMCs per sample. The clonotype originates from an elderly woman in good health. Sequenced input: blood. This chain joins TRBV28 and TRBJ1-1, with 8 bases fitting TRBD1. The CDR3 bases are TGCGCCAGCAGTCCACGGGACAGGCTCACTGAAGCTTTCTTT. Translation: CASSPRDRLTEAFF.